Presented here are 2 T cell receptor beta chains from one specimen sequenced in a study of shared clonotypes between healthy human individuals. Profiling relied on immunoSEQ multiplex PCR, and the TCRdb table lists in-frame clones only, not all of them. The sample has 2.5 million or so clones, roughly nine tenths seen once. The sample was naive CD4+ T cells sorted from blood. Described subset: CD45RA+ positively selected. All receptors derive from a man between 18 and 35 years old in good health.

V gene TRBV5-1 combines with J gene TRBJ1-2; D not certain. Germline CDR1 and CDR2: SGHRS and YFSETQ. The CDR3 has 14 amino acids. Trimming left V 5 bases short and J 2 bases short, with 13 bases between. As DNA, the CDR3 is TGCGCCAGCAGTTCCGAGGGAGGGAACTATGGCTACACCTTC. As protein: CASSSEGGNYGYTF.

This chain links TRBV19 with TRBJ2-1; 12 nucleotides line up with TRBD2. Per the germline V gene, CDR1 is LNHDA and CDR2 is SQIVND (reference sequence). The CDR3 is 14 amino acids. Trimming took 7 bases from V and 8 from J; bases not matched to a gene: 6. CDR3 DNA sequence: TGTGCCAGTACCCCTAGCGGGAGGGAGGATGAGCAGTTCTTC. This sequence encodes CASTPSGREDEQFF.